This T cell receptor (beta chain) derives from a study of blood T cell repertoires in COVID-19. Study-level information: Acute and convalescent COVID-19 samples came from the United States, Italy and Spain. From T cells, B-cell-depleted T cells, or PBMCs came the material, which was cDNA or gDNA.

The CDR3 has 11 amino acids. Germline assignment: CDR1 SGHTA and CDR2 FQGNSA. V shed 5 bases and J shed 6 bases, with 5 bases lying between them. Some clones are missing from TCRdb's copy, which holds only in-frame ones; the method was immunoSEQ multiplex PCR. The data hold roughly 110,000 clones, with 85% observed a single time. The sequenced sample was peripheral blood. V usage is TRBV7-2 and J usage is TRBJ2-1, with no clear D. The TCR sequence derives from a human donor in a cohort sampled during active COVID-19. CDR3 in amino acids: CASSLSNEQFF. DNA for the CDR3: TGTGCCAGCAGCCTGAGCAATGAGCAGTTCTTC.